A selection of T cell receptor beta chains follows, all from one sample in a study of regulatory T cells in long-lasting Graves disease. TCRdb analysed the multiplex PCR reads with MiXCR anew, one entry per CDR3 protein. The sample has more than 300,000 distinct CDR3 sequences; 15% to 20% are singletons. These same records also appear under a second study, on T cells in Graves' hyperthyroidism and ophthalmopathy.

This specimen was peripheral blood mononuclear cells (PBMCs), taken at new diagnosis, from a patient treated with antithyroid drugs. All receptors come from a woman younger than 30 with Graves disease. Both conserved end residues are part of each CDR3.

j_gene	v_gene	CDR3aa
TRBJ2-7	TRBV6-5	CASSYHTGTGVPEQYF
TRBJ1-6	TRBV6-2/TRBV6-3	CASSYSIWGGSPLHF
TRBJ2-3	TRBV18	CASSPRTGMFTDTQYF
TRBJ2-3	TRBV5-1	CASSRLAGEGDTQYF
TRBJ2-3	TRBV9	CASSRSGGLTDTQYF
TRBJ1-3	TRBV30	CAWRTGAHSGNTIYF
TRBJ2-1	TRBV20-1	CSARGALADHPSPALGLF
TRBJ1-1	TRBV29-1	CSVSHRGAMTEAFF
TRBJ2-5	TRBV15	CATSRDDRGFWETQYF
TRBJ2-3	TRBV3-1	CASSQDSGLTDTQYF
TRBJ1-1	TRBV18	CASSPPGLDTEAFF
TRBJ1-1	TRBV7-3	CASSPRQGAEAFF
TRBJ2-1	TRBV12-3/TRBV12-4	CASSFGQGVVEQFF
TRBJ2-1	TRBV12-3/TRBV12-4	CASSYLSSYNEQFF
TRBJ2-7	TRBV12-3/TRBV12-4	CASSVLGVVYEQYF
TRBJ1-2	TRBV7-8	CASSLAETGRGGYTF
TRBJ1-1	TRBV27	CASSLSQGANTEAFF
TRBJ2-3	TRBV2	CASSLLAGATEDTQYF
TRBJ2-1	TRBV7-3	CASSLRGSGGSISEQFF
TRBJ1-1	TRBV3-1	CASSQGTVGAFF
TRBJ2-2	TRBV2	CASSEVRLAANTGELFF
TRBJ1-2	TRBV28	CASSWTEIYYGYTF
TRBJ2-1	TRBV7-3	CASSLTGGLAPLNEQFF
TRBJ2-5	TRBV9	CASSGGSSQETQYF
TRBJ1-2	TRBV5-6	CASSWGTGEGYGYTF
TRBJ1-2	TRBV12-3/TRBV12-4	CASSLKVEGGSYTF
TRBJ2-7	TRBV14	CASSRLGEIYEQYF
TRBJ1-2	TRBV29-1	CSVEAGGPRGYGYTF
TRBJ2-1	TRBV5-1	CASRGTGVVNEQFF
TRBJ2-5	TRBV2	CASSEGLAVQETQYF
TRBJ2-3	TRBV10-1	CASSEIYTDTQYF
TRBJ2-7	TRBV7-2	CASSLQTSGGDEQYF
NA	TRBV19	CASSWGGGGKTQYF
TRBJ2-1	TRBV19	CASSRTGTGANNEQFF
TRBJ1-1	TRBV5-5	CASRMDGDEAFF
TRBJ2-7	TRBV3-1	CASSQARLATYEQYF
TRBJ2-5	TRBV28	CASSFGFRGQETQYF
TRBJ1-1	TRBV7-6	CASSLGWKGNTEAFF